These T cell receptor beta chains were read from a single sample in a study of T cell changes during pregnancy in multiple sclerosis. The assay was immunoSEQ multiplex PCR, and TCRdb's table has in-frame clones only and misses some. The sample holds around 40,000 clones; just under 95% are singletons and the top ten take about 8.3%. The sample was CD8+ T cells from peripheral blood mononuclear cells, taken in the third trimester of pregnancy. The receptor set was obtained from a female donor with multiple sclerosis, enrolled in a pregnancy study. The conserved cysteine and the conserved F or W are not part of the CDR3 here. D genes are given only for firm matches.

TRBV5-5	TRBD1	TRBJ1-4	ASRPTGGAELF
TRBV15	-	TRBJ2-2	ATSRAYNTGELF
TRBV9	TRBD1	TRBJ2-5	ASSGVGAGGEETQY
TRBV11-2	-	TRBJ1-5	ASIRGSTDLSNQPQH
TRBV10-3	-	TRBJ2-1	AISDSVTPYNEQF
TRBV27	-	TRBJ2-7	ASSLSRGSAYEQY
TRBV5-3	-	TRBJ1-5	ARSLCSSPPSNQPQH
TRBV7-3	-	TRBJ2-2	ASTAGTPTGELF
TRBV19	-	TRBJ1-1	ASSMGRVTEAF
TRBV14	-	TRBJ1-1	ASSAASEAF
TRBV19	TRBD2	TRBJ2-5	ASSIAADSGGQETQY
TRBV5-1	-	TRBJ2-7	ASSPQGQGYEQY
TRBV13	TRBD2	TRBJ2-3	ASSLGSSGPSADTQY
TRBV30	TRBD2	TRBJ2-5	AWSPQRGNQETQY
TRBV7-3	TRBD2	TRBJ2-1	ASSPSGGLYNEQF
TRBV7-2	-	TRBJ2-2	ASSFGHEGAGELF
TRBV29-1	-	TRBJ2-2	TGLVNTGELF
TRBV5-4	-	TRBJ1-1	ASSLGRQLTEAF
TRBV7-9	TRBD1	TRBJ2-7	ASSTGQSSYEQY
TRBV2	-	TRBJ1-2	ATSESVQTYGYT
TRBV15	-	TRBJ2-2	ATSRDLGGQVIGELF
TRBV23-1	TRBD2	TRBJ2-5	ASSQSPSSGGPQETQY
TRBV10-3	-	TRBJ2-3	AITREGTDTQY
TRBV14	-	TRBJ2-1	ASSLPDNEQF
TRBV9	TRBD2	TRBJ2-3	ASSVDGGGVSDTQY
TRBV27	-	TRBJ1-2	ASSLRQASYGYT
TRBV5-4	TRBD1	TRBJ1-2	ASSGTGRQEGVYT
TRBV27	TRBD1	TRBJ2-2	ASGQGAYPGELF
TRBV7-9	-	TRBJ1-6	ASSRNQPGDSPLH
TRBV11-2	TRBD1	TRBJ1-1	ASSSRTGGKVAF
TRBV4-2	-	TRBJ2-3	ASSQDLGGAGYTDTQY
TRBV19	TRBD1	TRBJ1-4	ASSSSPGQTNEKLF
TRBV6-5	-	TRBJ2-1	ASSYSLSSYNEQF
TRBV5-4	-	TRBJ1-5	ARYAGHQPQH
TRBV7-9	TRBD1	TRBJ2-5	ASSTGTVKQETQY
TRBV6-6	TRBD1	TRBJ1-1	ASSHDRQGGTEAF
TRBV2	-	TRBJ1-5	ASSEGGEGNQPQH
TRBV5-4	-	TRBJ2-3	ASSFFTDTQY
TRBV15	TRBD1	TRBJ2-1	ATSRGGQVYNEQF
TRBV5-1	-	TRBJ2-7	ASRDTDYEQY
TRBV5-6	-	TRBJ2-1	ASSLEGWTYNEQF
TRBV28	TRBD1	TRBJ2-5	ASSRQGAIETQY